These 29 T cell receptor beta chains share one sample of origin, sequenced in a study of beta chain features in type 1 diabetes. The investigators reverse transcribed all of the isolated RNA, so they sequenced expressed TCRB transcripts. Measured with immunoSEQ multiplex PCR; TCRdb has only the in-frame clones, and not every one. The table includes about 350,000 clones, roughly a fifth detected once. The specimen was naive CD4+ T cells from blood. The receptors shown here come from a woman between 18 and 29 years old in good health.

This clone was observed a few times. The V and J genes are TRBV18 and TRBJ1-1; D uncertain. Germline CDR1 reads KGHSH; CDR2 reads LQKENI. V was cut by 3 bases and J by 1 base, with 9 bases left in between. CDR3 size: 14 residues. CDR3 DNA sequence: TGTGCCAGCTCACCTCCCCTTCCGAACACTGAAGCTTTCTTT. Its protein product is CASSPPLPNTEAFF.

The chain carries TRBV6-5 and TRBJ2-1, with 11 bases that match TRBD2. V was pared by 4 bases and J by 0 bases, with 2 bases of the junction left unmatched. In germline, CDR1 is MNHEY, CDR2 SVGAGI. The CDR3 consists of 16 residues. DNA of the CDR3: TGTGCCAGCAGTTTAGGGACTAGCGGCTCCTACAATGAGCAGTTCTTC. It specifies CASSLGTSGSYNEQFF.

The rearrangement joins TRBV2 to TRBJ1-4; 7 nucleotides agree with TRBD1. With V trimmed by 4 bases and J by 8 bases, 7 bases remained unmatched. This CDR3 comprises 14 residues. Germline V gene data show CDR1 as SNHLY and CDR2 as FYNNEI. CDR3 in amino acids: CASSGTGLWEKLFF. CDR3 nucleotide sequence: TGTGCCAGCAGTGGGACAGGTCTATGGGAAAAACTGTTTTTT. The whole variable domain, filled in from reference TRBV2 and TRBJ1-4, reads EPEVTQTPSHQVTQMGQEVILRCVPISNHLYFYWYRQILGQKVEFLVSFYNNEISEKSEIFDDQFSVERPDGSNFTLKIRSTKLEDSAMYFCASSGTGLWEKLFFGSGTQLSVL.

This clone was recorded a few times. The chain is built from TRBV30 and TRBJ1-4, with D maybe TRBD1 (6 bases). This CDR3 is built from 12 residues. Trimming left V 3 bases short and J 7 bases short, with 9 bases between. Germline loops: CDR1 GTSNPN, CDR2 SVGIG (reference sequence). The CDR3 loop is CAWRDSREKLFF. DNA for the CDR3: TGTGCCTGGAGGGACAGTCGTGAAAAACTGTTTTTT.

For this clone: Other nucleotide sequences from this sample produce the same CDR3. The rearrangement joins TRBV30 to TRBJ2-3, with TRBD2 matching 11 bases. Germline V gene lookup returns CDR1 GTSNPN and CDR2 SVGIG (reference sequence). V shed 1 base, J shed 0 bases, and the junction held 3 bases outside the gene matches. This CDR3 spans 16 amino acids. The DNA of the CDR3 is TGTGCCTGGAGTGCTGGACTAGCGGGTAGCACAGATACGCAGTATTTT. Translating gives CAWSAGLAGSTDTQYF. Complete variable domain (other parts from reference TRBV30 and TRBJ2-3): SQTIHQWPATLVQPVGSPLSLECTVEGTSNPNLYWYRQAAGRGLQLLFYSVGIGQISSEVPQNLSASRPQDRQFILSSKKLLLSDSGFYLCAWSAGLAGSTDTQYFGPGTRLTVL.

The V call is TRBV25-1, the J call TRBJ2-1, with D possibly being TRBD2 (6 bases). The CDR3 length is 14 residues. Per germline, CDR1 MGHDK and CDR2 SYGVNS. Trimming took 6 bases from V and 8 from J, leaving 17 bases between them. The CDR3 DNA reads TGTGCCAGCAGCACATCTCGGTCTAGCGATGAGCAGTTCTTC. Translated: CASSTSRSSDEQFF.

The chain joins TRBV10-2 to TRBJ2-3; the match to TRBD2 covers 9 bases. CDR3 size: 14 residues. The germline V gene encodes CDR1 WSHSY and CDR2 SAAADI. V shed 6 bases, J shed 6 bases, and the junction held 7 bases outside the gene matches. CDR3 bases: TGCGCCAGCAGACTAGCGGGCCGGCAGGATACGCAGTATTTT. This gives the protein CASRLAGRQDTQYF.

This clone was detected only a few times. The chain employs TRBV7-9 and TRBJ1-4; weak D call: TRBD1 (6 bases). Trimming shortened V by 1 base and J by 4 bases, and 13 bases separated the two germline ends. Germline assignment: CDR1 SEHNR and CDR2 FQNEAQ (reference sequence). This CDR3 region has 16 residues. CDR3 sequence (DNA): TGTGCCAGCAGCTTAGGGTCTACAGGGTATAATGAAAAACTGTTTTTT. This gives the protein CASSLGSTGYNEKLFF. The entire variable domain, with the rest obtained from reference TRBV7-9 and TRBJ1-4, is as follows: DTGVSQNPRHKITKRGQNVTFRCDPISEHNRLYWYRQTLGQGPEFLTYFQNEAQLEKSRLLSDRFSAERPKGSFSTLEIQRTEQGDSAMYLCASSLGSTGYNEKLFFGSGTQLSVL.

CDR3 protein: CASSLGGSGKLETQYF. CDR3 sequence (DNA): TGTGCCAGCAGCTTAGGGGGCAGCGGGAAGCTCGAGACCCAGTACTTC. The chain links TRBV11-1 to TRBJ2-5; 7 nucleotides align to TRBD2. The germline V gene has CDR1 SGHAT and CDR2 FQDESV (reference sequence). CDR3 length: 16 amino acids. Trimming cost V 1 base and J 5 bases; bases outside gene matches: 10.

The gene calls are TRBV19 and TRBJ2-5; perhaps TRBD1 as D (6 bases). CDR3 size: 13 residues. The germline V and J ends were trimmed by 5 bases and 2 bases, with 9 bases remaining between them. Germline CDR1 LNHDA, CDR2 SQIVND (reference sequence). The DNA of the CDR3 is TGTGCCAGTAGTTGGGACAAACAAGAGACCCAGTACTTC. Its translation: CASSWDKQETQYF. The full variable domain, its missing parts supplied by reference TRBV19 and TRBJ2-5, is DGGITQSPKYLFRKEGQNVTLSCEQNLNHDAMYWYRQDPGQGLRLIYYSQIVNDFQKGDIAEGYSVSREKKESFPLTVTSAQKNPTAFYLCASSWDKQETQYFGPGTRLLVL.

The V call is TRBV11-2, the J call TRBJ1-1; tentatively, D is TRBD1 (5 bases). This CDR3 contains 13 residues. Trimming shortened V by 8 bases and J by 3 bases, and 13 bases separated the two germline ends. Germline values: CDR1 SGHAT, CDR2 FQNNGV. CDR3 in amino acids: CASGPTEYTEAFF. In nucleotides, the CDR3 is TGTGCCAGCGGGCCGACAGAATACACTGAAGCTTTCTTT.

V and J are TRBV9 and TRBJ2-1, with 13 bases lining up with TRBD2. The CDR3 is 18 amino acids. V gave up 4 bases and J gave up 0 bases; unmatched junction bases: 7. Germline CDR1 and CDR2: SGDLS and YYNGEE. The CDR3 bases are TGTGCCAGCAGCTTCTCTGGACTAGCGGGGGCCTCCTACAATGAGCAGTTCTTC. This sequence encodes CASSFSGLAGASYNEQFF. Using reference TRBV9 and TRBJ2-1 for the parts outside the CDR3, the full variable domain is DSGVTQTPKHLITATGQRVTLRCSPRSGDLSVYWYQQSLDQGLQFLIQYYNGEERAKGNILERFSAQQFPDLHSELNLSSLELGDSALYFCASSFSGLAGASYNEQFFGPGTRLTVL.

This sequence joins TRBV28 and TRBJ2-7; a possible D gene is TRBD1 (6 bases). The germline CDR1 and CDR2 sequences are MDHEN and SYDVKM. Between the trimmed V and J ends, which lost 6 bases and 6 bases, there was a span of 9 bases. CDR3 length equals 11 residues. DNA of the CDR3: TGTGCCAGCAGCCAACAGGGCGAGCAGTACTTC. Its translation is CASSQQGEQYF.

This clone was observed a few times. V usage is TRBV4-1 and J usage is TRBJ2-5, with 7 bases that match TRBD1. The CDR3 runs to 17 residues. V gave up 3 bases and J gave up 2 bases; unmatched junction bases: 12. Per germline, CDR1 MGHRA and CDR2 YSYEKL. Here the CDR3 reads CASSHGRRTGSQETQYF. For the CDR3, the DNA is TGCGCCAGCAGCCATGGGCGGCGGACAGGATCACAAGAGACCCAGTACTTC.

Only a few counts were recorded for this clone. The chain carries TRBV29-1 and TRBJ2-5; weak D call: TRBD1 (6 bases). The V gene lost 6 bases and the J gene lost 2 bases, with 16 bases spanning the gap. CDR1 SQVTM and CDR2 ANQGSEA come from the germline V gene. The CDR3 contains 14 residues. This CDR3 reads CSVVTLTGQETQYF. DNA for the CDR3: TGCAGCGTCGTAACGCTAACAGGGCAAGAGACCCAGTACTTC.

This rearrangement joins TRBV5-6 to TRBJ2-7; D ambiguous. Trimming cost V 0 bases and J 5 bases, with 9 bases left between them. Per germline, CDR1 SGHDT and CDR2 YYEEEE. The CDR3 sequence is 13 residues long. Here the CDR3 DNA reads TGTGCCAGCAGCTTGGGCAGGCGCCACGAGCAGTACTTC. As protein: CASSLGRRHEQYF.

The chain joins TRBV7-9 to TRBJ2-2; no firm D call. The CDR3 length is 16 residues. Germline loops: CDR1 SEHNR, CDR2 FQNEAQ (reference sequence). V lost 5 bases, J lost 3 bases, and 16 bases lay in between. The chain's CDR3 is CASSPQYVLDTGELFF. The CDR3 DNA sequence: TGTGCCAGCAGCCCCCAATACGTCCTAGACACCGGGGAGCTGTTTTTT.

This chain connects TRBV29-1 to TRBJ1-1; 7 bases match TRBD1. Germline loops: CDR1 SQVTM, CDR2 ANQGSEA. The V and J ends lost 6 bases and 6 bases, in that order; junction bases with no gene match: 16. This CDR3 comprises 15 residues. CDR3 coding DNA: TGCAGCGTAATATCTGTACAGGGGTTGACTTCTGAAGCTTTCTTT. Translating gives CSVISVQGLTSEAFF.

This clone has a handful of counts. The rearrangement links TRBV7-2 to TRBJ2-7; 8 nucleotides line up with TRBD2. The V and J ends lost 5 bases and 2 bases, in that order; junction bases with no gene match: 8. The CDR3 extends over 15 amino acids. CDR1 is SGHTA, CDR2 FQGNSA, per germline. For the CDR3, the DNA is TGTGCCAGCAGCCCAGCTAGCGGGCTAGCCTACGAGCAGTACTTC. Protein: CASSPASGLAYEQYF.

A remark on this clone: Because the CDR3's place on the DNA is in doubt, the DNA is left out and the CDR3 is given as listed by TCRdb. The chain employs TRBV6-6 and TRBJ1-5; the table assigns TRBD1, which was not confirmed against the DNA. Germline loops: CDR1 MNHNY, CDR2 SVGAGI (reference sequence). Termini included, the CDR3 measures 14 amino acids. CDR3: CASSSSGQNQPQHF.

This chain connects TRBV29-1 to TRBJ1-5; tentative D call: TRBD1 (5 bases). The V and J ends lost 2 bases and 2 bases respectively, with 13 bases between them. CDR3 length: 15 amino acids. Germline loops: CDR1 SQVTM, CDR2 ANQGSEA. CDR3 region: CSVERGGYRNQPQHF. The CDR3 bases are TGCAGCGTTGAAAGGGGAGGGTATCGCAATCAGCCCCAGCATTTT.

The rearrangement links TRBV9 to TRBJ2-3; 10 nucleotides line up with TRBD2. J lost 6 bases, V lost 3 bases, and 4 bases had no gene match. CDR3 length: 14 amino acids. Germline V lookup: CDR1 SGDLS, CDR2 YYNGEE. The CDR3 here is CASSDPSGSDTQYF. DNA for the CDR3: TGTGCCAGCAGCGACCCTAGCGGGAGTGATACGCAGTATTTT.

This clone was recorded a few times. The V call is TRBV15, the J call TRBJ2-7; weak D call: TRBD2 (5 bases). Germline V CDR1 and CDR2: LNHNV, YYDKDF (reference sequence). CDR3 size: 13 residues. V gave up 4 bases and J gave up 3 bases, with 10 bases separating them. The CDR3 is CATSTGEYYEQYF. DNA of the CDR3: TGTGCCACCAGCACCGGGGAGTACTACGAGCAGTACTTC.

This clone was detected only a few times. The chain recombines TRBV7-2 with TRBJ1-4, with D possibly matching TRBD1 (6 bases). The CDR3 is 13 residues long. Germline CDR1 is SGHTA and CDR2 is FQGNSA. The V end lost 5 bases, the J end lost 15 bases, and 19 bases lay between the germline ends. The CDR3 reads CASSPLARGTLFF. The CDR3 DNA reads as TGTGCCAGCAGCCCACTTGCGAGGGGGACCTTGTTTTTT.

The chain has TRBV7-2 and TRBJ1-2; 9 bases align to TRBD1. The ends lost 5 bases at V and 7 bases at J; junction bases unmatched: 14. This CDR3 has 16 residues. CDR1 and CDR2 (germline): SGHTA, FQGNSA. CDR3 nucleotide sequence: TGTGCCAGCAGCACCCGACAGGGGGTGCCGTTGGCTGGCTACACCTTC. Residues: CASSTRQGVPLAGYTF.

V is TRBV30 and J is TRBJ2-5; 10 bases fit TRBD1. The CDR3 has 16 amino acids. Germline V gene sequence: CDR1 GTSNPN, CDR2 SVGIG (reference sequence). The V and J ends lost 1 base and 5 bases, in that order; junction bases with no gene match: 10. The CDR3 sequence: CAWSAYPDRGRETQYF. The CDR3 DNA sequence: TGTGCCTGGAGTGCCTACCCGGACAGGGGGAGGGAGACCCAGTACTTC.

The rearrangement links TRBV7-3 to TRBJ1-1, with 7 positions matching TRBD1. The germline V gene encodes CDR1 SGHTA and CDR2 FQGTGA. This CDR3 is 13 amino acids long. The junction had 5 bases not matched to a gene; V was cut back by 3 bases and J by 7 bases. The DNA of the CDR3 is TGTGCCAGCAGCTTTAACAGGGGCGATGAAGCTTTCTTT. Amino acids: CASSFNRGDEAFF. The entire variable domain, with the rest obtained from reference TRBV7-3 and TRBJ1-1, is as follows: GAGVSQTPSNKVTEKGKYVELRCDPISGHTALYWYRQSLGQGPEFLIYFQGTGAADDSGLPNDRFFAVRPEGSVSTLKIQRTERGDSAVYLCASSFNRGDEAFFGQGTRLTVV.

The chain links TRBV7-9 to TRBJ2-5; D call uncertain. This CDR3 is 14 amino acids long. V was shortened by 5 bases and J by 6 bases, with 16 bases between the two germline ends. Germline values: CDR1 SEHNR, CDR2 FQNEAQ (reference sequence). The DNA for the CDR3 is TGTGCCAGCAGCCAACTCCCCTCCGAAAAGACCCAGTACTTC. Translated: CASSQLPSEKTQYF. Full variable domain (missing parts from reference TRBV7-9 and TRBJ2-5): DTGVSQNPRHKITKRGQNVTFRCDPISEHNRLYWYRQTLGQGPEFLTYFQNEAQLEKSRLLSDRFSAERPKGSFSTLEIQRTEQGDSAMYLCASSQLPSEKTQYFGPGTRLLVL.

The CDR3 here is CASSYDSANTGELFF. The CDR3 bases are TGTGCCAGCAGTTACGACTCCGCGAACACCGGGGAGCTGTTTTTT. V and J are TRBV6-5 and TRBJ2-2, with no clear D. The CDR3 totals 15 residues. V dropped 2 bases and J dropped 0 bases, with 7 bases sitting between them. Germline V gene data show CDR1 as MNHEY and CDR2 as SVGAGI.